Included here is one T cell receptor (beta chain) sequence, with context. Healthy individuals who donated bone marrow served as the donors. The PCR employed 60 Vbeta primers together with 13 Jbeta primers. Clones were sequenced by immunoSEQ multiplex PCR, and TCRdb holds only the in-frame ones, with some missing. This repertoire shows under 130,000 clones, 74% found once; its top ten account for more than 2%. The sample belongs to a study of cytomegalovirus exposure and HLA in healthy donors. V was cut by 4 bases and J by 1 base, with 12 bases left in between. CDR1 SQVTM and CDR2 ANQGSEA come from the germline V gene. The CDR3 has 14 residues.

The rearrangement joins TRBV29-1 to TRBJ2-3; tentative D call: TRBD2 (5 bases). The sequenced sample consisted of PBMCs. The TCR originated in a man aged 50 to 59 in good health and CMV-seropositive. CDR3 protein: CSVVRDAGTDTQYF. Written as DNA, the CDR3 is TGCAGCGTTGTTCGGGATGCGGGCACAGATACGCAGTATTTT.